This T cell receptor (beta chain) is drawn from a study of cytomegalovirus exposure and HLA in healthy donors. Study results and limitations: HLA-A and HLA-B allele assignments for most subjects were reportedly predicted accurately using TCR beta sequences. V- and J-gene trimming in TCR beta was tied to a missense DCLRE1C variant by an analysis performed later. In a later analysis, several top co-occurrence clusters appeared linked to parvovirus B19, influenza, CMV and Epstein-Barr virus. For most TCR beta V segments, an earlier analysis put the productive rate at about 87% or about 30% of the time.

On this clone: The target antigen is unknown.

Vbeta (60) and Jbeta (13) primers were used in the PCR. This table comes from immunoSEQ multiplex PCR, and its TCRdb copy is limited to in-frame clones, with some not included. The sample gives some 54,000 clones, about three quarters of which show up once; 3% is in the top ten. Germline CDR1 is MNHEY and CDR2 is SVGAGI. Trimming removed 7 bases from V and 0 bases from J; junction bases left unmatched: 6. The CDR3 has 15 amino acids. V is TRBV6-5 and J is TRBJ2-3; 8 bases align to TRBD2. This sequence was found in a young man in good health and CMV-seronegative. Sequenced sample: PBMCs. This chain's CDR3 is CASIQTSGSTDTQYF. CDR3 DNA sequence: TGTGCCAGCATCCAAACTAGCGGCAGCACAGATACGCAGTATTTT.